The 24 T cell receptor beta chains listed next were all sequenced from one sample in a study of human T cells and chemical hapten exposure. TCRdb reprocessed the RACE reads with MiXCR, giving one entry per CDR3 protein. The profile shows approximately 52,000 distinct CDR3 sequences, approximately 9.9% of them singletons. Time point specified: patch test 1, 2 weeks after DPC sensitization. Noted treatment: therapeutic diphenylcyclopropenone sensitization with weekly scalp DPC. It was from unfractionated whole blood that total RNA was extracted. Sequencing used whole blood, obtained in connection with sensitization to the hapten diphenylcyclopropenone (DPC). These receptors were obtained from a woman in her thirties or forties with alopecia areata. Some clones in this sample may be carry-over from other donors' samples.

The table lists this clonotype with many counts. V is TRBV2 and J is TRBJ2-3; 7 bases map to TRBD2. Germline CDR1 SNHLY, CDR2 FYNNEI. Unmatched junction bases numbered 7, after V lost 0 bases and J lost 4 bases. The CDR3 has 16 amino acids. CDR3 nucleotides: TGTGCCAGCAGTGAAGCAGGAGGGAGGGCTTCAGATACGCAGTATTTT. Translation gives CASSEAGGRASDTQYF.

The CDR3 protein is CASSELAGGLTDTQYF. The DNA of the CDR3 is TGTGCCAGCAGCGAACTAGCGGGGGGACTCACAGATACGCAGTATTTT. The rearrangement uses TRBV7-7 and TRBJ2-3, with 12 bases fitting TRBD2. CDR1 is SSHAT, CDR2 FNYEAQ, per germline (reference sequence). V trimming: 5 bases; J trimming: 2 bases; junction bases outside the gene matches: 5. The CDR3 has 16 amino acids.

This clonotype was detected many times. The V and J genes are TRBV4-2 and TRBJ2-7; D is perhaps TRBD1 (5 bases). This CDR3 spans 15 amino acids. The germline V gene has CDR1 LGHNA and CDR2 YNFKEQ. Trimming removed 1 base from V and 2 bases from J, with 12 bases in between. The CDR3 DNA sequence: TGTGCCAGCAGCCAAGCTCGACAGACGACCTACGAGCAGTACTTC. Protein sequence: CASSQARQTTYEQYF.

The chain couples TRBV5-4 to TRBJ2-3, with 7 nucleotides matching TRBD2. CDR1 is SGHNT and CDR2 is YYREEE in the germline V gene (reference sequence). The CDR3 consists of 13 residues. Trimming cost V 4 bases and J 4 bases; bases outside gene matches: 3. In DNA, the CDR3 is TGTGCCAGCAGCCGAACTAGCGCAGATACGCAGTATTTT. Translation gives CASSRTSADTQYF.

This clonotype was seen repeatedly, ten times or more. The gene calls are TRBV11-2 and TRBJ2-5; D ambiguous. The CDR3 spans 13 residues. Trimming stripped 1 base from V and 5 bases from J, with 8 bases between. CDR1 is SGHAT, CDR2 FQNNGV, per germline. The CDR3 sequence is CASSLGAVETQYF. In nucleotides, the CDR3 is TGTGCCAGCAGCTTAGGGGCCGTCGAGACCCAGTACTTC.

The V and J genes are TRBV10-3 and TRBJ1-1, with D uncertain. Per the germline V gene, CDR1 is ENHRY and CDR2 is SYGVKD. There are 15 residues in the CDR3. Trimming cost V 6 bases and J 4 bases, with 18 bases left between them. The CDR3 loop reads CAISPVRLGGTEAFF. CDR3 DNA sequence: TGTGCCATCAGCCCTGTGCGGCTAGGTGGCACTGAAGCTTTCTTT.

This clonotype has at least ten counts. The V call is TRBV9, the J call TRBJ2-2; D is undetermined. V was trimmed by 3 bases and J by 6 bases, leaving 18 bases between them. Germline V gives CDR1 SGDLS, CDR2 YYNGEE. CDR3 length: 16 amino acids. CDR3 sequence: CASSALDTGYPGELFF. The DNA of the CDR3 is TGTGCCAGCAGCGCCCTAGACACTGGGTACCCCGGGGAGCTGTTTTTT.

This clonotype was counted a few times. V gene TRBV6-6 combines with J gene TRBJ2-7; 10 nucleotides agree with TRBD1. Germline CDR1 reads MNHNY; CDR2 reads SVGAGI (reference sequence). Trimming removed 6 bases from V and 5 bases from J; junction bases left unmatched: 13. The CDR3 contains 16 residues. The CDR3 reads CASSLNPPGTGDEQYF. The CDR3 nucleotides are TGTGCCAGCAGCTTAAACCCCCCCGGGACAGGGGACGAGCAGTACTTC.

This clonotype has more than one count but fewer than ten. The rearrangement joins TRBV19 to TRBJ1-5; D remains ambiguous. The CDR3 loop spans 15 amino acids. The V gene lost 8 bases and the J gene lost 0 bases, with 14 bases spanning the gap. Germline V gene sequence: CDR1 LNHDA, CDR2 SQIVND (reference sequence). CDR3 sequence (DNA): TGTGCCAGTGTGGCCAGGTTTAATAGCAATCAGCCCCAGCATTTT. Encoded protein: CASVARFNSNQPQHF. The entire variable domain, with the rest obtained from reference TRBV19 and TRBJ1-5, is as follows: DGGITQSPKYLFRKEGQNVTLSCEQNLNHDAMYWYRQDPGQGLRLIYYSQIVNDFQKGDIAEGYSVSREKKESFPLTVTSAQKNPTAFYLCASVARFNSNQPQHFGDGTRLSIL.

V and J are TRBV9 and TRBJ2-5, with a weak D call TRBD1 (6 bases). The CDR3 loop spans 14 amino acids. The V gene's germline CDR1 is SGDLS and CDR2 YYNGEE. Trimming shortened V by 4 bases and J by 2 bases, and 12 bases separated the two germline ends. CDR3 sequence reads: CASSPTGVQETQYF. The CDR3 DNA is TGTGCCAGCAGCCCGACAGGAGTACAAGAGACCCAGTACTTC.

This clonotype was seen more than once but under ten times. V usage is TRBV5-4 and J usage is TRBJ2-6, with D maybe TRBD1 (5 bases). The V end lost 3 bases, the J end lost 4 bases, and 11 bases lay between the germline ends. The CDR3 length is 15 residues. CDR1 and CDR2 from the germline V gene are SGHNT and YYREEE (reference sequence). CDR3: CASSSQGSGANVLTF. In DNA, the CDR3 is TGTGCCAGCAGCTCCCAGGGAAGCGGGGCCAACGTCCTGACTTTC.

Only a few counts were recorded for this clonotype. The chain combines TRBV29-1 with TRBJ1-5; D is perhaps TRBD1 (6 bases). V lost 4 bases, J lost 12 bases, and 13 bases lay in between. This CDR3 region has 11 residues. Looked up from germline, CDR1 is SQVTM and CDR2 is ANQGSEA. Here the CDR3 DNA reads TGCAGCGTTGGGGAGAACAGGGACCAGCATTTT. As protein: CSVGENRDQHF. Looking up the rest from reference TRBV29-1 and TRBJ1-5 gives the full variable domain: SAVISQKPSRDICQRGTSLTIQCQVDSQVTMMFWYRQQPGQSLTLIATANQGSEATYESGFVIDKFPISRPNLTFSTLTVSNMSPEDSSIYLCSVGENRDQHFGDGTRLSIL.

This clonotype was counted at least ten times. This chain joins TRBV5-5 and TRBJ2-5; TRBD1 matches 8 bases. Losses at the gene ends were 3 bases for V and 1 base for J; bases not matched to a gene: 8. CDR3 length: 16 residues. Looked up from germline, CDR1 is SGHKS and CDR2 is YYEKEE (reference sequence). CDR3 DNA sequence: TGTGCCAGCAGCTCCGGGGACAGGTGGCTCCAAGAGACCCAGTACTTC. Its protein product is CASSSGDRWLQETQYF.

This clonotype was recorded many times. The rearrangement uses TRBV6-5 and TRBJ2-5; TRBD2 is a possible D gene (5 bases). Germline-derived CDR1 and CDR2 are MNHEY and SVGAGI. Between the trimmed V and J ends, which lost 2 bases and 5 bases, there was a span of 24 bases. The CDR3 is 18 residues long. The CDR3 bases are TGTGCCAGCAGTTACACTTTAGTTTTCCTAGCTCCGTTGGAGACCCAGTACTTC. Translating gives CASSYTLVFLAPLETQYF.

The V gene is TRBV29-1, the J gene TRBJ2-7, with D perhaps assigned TRBD1 or TRBD2 (6 bases each). The V end lost 3 bases, the J end lost 6 bases, and 21 bases lay between the germline ends. Germline V gene lookup returns CDR1 SQVTM and CDR2 ANQGSEA. This CDR3 comprises 15 residues. CDR3 protein: CSVDIPGLLRGEQYF. The CDR3 DNA is TGCAGCGTTGACATTCCGGGACTCCTCAGGGGCGAGCAGTACTTC.

This clonotype was recorded many times. The chain uses TRBV29-1 and TRBJ1-1; D remains ambiguous. CDR1 is SQVTM and CDR2 is ANQGSEA in the germline V gene. The CDR3 covers 13 residues. With 0 bases removed from V and 3 bases from J, the gap between germline ends came to 8 bases. The CDR3 is CSVEENGYTEAFF. In nucleotides, the CDR3 is TGCAGCGTTGAAGAGAACGGATACACTGAAGCTTTCTTT.

The sample holds a few counts of this clonotype. The chain links TRBV7-9 to TRBJ2-5; no clear D. Germline V CDR1 and CDR2: SEHNR, FQNEAQ (reference sequence). Trimming left V 2 bases short and J 2 bases short, with 9 bases between. The CDR3 has 14 residues. CDR3: CASSLREQQETQYF. The CDR3 DNA reads TGTGCCAGCAGCTTAAGGGAACAACAAGAGACCCAGTACTTC.

J is TRBJ2-3 and V is TRBV6-5, with TRBD1 as a possible D gene (6 bases). The CDR3 sequence is 18 residues long. The germline V and J ends were trimmed by 4 bases and 1 base, with 21 bases remaining between them. Germline CDR1 reads MNHEY; CDR2 reads SVGAGI. This CDR3 reads CASSSRDKGWGGTDTQYF. Here the CDR3 DNA reads TGTGCCAGCAGTTCCCGGGACAAGGGCTGGGGCGGCACAGATACGCAGTATTTT.

Comments on this clonotype: A read error may be the cause here, since a much bigger clone is one base away. The chain links TRBV6-2 or TRBV6-3 to TRBJ2-3, with D perhaps TRBD2 (6 bases). V was pared by 2 bases and J by 1 base, with 7 bases between. This CDR3 has 14 residues. The V gene's germline CDR1 is MNHEY and CDR2 SVGEGT. The CDR3 protein is CASSYGTCTDTQYF. CDR3 DNA: TGTGCCAGCAGTTACGGGACTTGCACAGATACGCAGTATTTT.

The chain joins TRBV6-1 to TRBJ2-7, with 7 bases that match TRBD2. Germline CDR1 MNHNS, CDR2 SASEGT. The CDR3 totals 14 residues. V trimming: 1 base; J trimming: 0 bases; junction bases outside the gene matches: 0. The CDR3 bases are TGTGCCAGCAGTGAAGGGGGGGGCTCCTACGAGCAGTACTTC. Translation: CASSEGGGSYEQYF.

A few counts support this clonotype. The CDR3 nucleotides read TGTGCCAGCAGCCAGGGGAGCGGGGGCCGCTACAATGAGCAGTTCTTC. Amino acid sequence: CASSQGSGGRYNEQFF. The chain couples TRBV3-1 to TRBJ2-1; 8 bases are a match to TRBD2. The trim removed 3 bases at V and 3 bases at J, leaving 7 bases unmatched. The CDR3 has 16 residues. Germline V lookup: CDR1 LGHDT, CDR2 YNNKEL (reference sequence).

The chain carries TRBV28 and TRBJ2-5; D gene ambiguous. CDR3 length: 15 residues. CDR1 and CDR2 from the germline V gene are MDHEN and SYDVKM. Trimming removed 6 bases from V and 0 bases from J, with 14 bases in between. This CDR3 is CASSNSPDHQETQYF. Written as DNA, the CDR3 is TGTGCCAGCAGCAACAGTCCCGACCACCAAGAGACCCAGTACTTC.

The chain recombines TRBV4-2 with TRBJ2-1; D is uncertain. V lost 0 bases, J lost 0 bases, and 9 bases lay in between. Germline V lookup: CDR1 LGHNA, CDR2 YNFKEQ. This CDR3 has 16 amino acids. The CDR3 nucleotides read TGTGCCAGCAGCCAAGAGAGCCAAATCTCCTACAATGAGCAGTTCTTC. It is translated as CASSQESQISYNEQFF.

A single count supports this clonotype. This chain uses TRBV28 with TRBJ1-1; tentatively, D is TRBD1 (6 bases). This CDR3 is built from 14 residues. Germline V lookup: CDR1 MDHEN, CDR2 SYDVKM. Trimming shortened V by 4 bases and J by 6 bases, and 15 bases separated the two germline ends. The CDR3 sequence is CASSSTLTGAEAFF. CDR3 nucleotide sequence: TGTGCCAGCAGTTCAACACTGACAGGCGCTGAAGCTTTCTTT.